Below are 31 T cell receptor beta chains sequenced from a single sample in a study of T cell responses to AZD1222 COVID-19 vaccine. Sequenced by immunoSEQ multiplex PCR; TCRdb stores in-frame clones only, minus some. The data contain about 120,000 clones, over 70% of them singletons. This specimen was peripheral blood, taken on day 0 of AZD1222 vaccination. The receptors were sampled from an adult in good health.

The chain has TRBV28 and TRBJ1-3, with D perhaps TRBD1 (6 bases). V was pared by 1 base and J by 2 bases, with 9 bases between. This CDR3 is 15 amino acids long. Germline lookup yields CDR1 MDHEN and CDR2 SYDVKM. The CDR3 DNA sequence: TGTGCCAGCAGTTTATCCAGGGGTCCTGGAAACACCATATATTTT. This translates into CASSLSRGPGNTIYF. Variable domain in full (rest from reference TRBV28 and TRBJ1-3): DVKVTQSSRYLVKRTGEKVFLECVQDMDHENMFWYRQDPGLGLRLIYFSYDVKMKEKGDIPEGYSVSREKKERFSLILESASTNQTSMYLCASSLSRGPGNTIYFGEGSWLTVV.

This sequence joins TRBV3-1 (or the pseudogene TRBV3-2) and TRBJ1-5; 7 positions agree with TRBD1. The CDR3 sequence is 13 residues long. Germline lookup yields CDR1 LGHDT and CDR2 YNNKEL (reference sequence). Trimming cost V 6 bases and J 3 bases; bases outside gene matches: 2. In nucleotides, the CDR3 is TGTGCCAGCAGTACAGGGGACAATCAGCCCCAGCATTTT. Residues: CASSTGDNQPQHF.

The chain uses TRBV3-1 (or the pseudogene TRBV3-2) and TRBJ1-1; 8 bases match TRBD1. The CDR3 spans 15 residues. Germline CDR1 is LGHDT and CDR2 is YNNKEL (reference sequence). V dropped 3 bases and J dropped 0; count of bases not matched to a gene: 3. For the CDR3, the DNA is TGTGCCAGCAGCCACAGGGGGCGGGTGAACACTGAAGCTTTCTTT. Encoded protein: CASSHRGRVNTEAFF.

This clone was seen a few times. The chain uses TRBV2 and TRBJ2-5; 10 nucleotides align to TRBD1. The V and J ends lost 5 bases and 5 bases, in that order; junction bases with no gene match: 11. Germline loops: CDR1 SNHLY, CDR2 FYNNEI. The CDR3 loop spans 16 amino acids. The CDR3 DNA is TGTGCCAGCAGTAATACCGGGACAGGGGTAGGGGAGACCCAGTACTTC. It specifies CASSNTGTGVGETQYF.

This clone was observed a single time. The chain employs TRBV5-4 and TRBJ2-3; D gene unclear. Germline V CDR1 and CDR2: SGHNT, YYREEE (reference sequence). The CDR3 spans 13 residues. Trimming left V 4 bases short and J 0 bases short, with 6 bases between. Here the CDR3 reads CASSRDSTDTQYF. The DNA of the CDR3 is TGTGCCAGCAGCCGTGACAGCACAGATACGCAGTATTTT.

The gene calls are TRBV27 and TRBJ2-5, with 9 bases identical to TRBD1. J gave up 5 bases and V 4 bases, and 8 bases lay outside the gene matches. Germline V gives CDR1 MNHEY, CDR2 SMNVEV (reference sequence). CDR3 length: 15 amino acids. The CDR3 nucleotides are TGTGCCAGCAGTTCCATCGGGACAGGGAGGGAGACCCAGTACTTC. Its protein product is CASSSIGTGRETQYF.

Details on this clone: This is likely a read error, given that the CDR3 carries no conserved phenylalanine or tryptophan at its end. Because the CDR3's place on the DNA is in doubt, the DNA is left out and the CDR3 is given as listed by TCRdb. CDR3 protein: CARPRDRE. The chain joins TRBV5-3 to TRBJ1-1; the table calls TRBD1, which could not be checked here. TRBV5-3 is flagged as an ORF with uncertain function. With termini counted, the CDR3 has 8 amino acids.

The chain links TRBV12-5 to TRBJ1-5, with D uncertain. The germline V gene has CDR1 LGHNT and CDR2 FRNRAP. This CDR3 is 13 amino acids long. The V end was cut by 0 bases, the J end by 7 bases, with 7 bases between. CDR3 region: CASGLVPGQPQHF. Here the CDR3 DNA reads TGTGCTAGTGGTTTGGTCCCGGGGCAGCCCCAGCATTTT.

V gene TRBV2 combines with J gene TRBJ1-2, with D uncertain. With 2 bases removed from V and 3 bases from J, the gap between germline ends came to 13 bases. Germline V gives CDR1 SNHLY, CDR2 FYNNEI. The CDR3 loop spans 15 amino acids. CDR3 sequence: CASSEWAGGDYGYTF. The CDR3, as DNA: TGTGCCAGCAGTGAATGGGCGGGAGGAGACTATGGCTACACCTTC.

The CDR3 coding sequence is TGCGCCAGCAGCAAAGGGTCCCCCCAGAGCTCCTACAATGAGCAGTTCTTC. This gives the protein CASSKGSPQSSYNEQFF. The gene calls are TRBV5-1 and TRBJ2-1; the D is unclear. Trimming cost V 4 bases and J 0 bases, with 17 bases left between them. CDR1 is SGHRS and CDR2 is YFSETQ in the germline V gene. The length of the CDR3 is 17 residues.

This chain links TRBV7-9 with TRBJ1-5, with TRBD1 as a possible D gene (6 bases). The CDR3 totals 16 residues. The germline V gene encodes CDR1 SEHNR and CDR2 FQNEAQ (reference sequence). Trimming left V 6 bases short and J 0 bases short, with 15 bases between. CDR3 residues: CASSQSRGGSNQPQHF. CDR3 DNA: TGTGCCAGCAGTCAGAGTCGAGGGGGTAGCAATCAGCCCCAGCATTTT.

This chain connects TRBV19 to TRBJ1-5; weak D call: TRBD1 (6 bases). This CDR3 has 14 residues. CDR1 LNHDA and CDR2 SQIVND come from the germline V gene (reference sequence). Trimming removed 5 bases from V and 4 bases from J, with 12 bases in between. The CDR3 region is CASSANQGNQPQHF. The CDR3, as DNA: TGTGCCAGTAGTGCGAACCAGGGGAATCAGCCCCAGCATTTT.

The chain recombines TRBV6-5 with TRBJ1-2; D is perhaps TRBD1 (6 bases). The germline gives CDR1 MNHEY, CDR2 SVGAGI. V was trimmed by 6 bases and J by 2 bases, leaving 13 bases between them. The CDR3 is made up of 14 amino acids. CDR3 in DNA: TGTGCCAGCAGGGAGGGGGGGGCGAACTATGGCTACACCTTC. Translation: CASREGGANYGYTF.

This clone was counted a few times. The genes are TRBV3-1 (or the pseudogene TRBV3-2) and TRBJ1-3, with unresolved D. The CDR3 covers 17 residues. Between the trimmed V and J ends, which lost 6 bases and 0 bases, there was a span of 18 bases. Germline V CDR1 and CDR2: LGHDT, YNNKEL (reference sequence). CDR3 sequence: CASRPTGISYSGNTIYF. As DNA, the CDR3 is TGTGCCAGCAGACCCACCGGGATTTCCTACTCTGGAAACACCATATATTTT.

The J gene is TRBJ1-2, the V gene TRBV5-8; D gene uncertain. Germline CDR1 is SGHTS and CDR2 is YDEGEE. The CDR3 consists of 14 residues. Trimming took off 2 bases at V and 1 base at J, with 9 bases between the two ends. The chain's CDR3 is CASSLRVLNYGYTF. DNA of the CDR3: TGTGCCAGCAGCTTACGGGTACTTAACTATGGCTACACCTTC.

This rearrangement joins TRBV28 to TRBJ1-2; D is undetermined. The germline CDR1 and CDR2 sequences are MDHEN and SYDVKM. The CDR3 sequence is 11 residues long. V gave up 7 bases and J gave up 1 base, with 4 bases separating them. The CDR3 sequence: CASISNYGYTF. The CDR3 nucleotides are TGTGCCAGCATTAGTAACTATGGCTACACCTTC.

The CDR3, as DNA: TGTGCCAGTAGTATCGGGGGTCCCACCTACGAGCAGTACTTC. Residues: CASSIGGPTYEQYF. The V gene is TRBV19, the J gene TRBJ2-7; a possible D gene is TRBD2 (6 bases). This CDR3 has 14 amino acids. V was clipped by 3 bases and J by 2 bases, with 11 bases between them. Germline V CDR1 and CDR2: LNHDA, SQIVND (reference sequence).

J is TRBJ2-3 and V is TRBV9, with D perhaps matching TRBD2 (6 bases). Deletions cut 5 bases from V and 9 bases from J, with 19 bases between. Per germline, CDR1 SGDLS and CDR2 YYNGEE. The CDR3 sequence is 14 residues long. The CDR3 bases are TGTGCCAGCAGTGCGAGGGCTTACCGGGAGACGCAGTATTTT. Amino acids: CASSARAYRETQYF.

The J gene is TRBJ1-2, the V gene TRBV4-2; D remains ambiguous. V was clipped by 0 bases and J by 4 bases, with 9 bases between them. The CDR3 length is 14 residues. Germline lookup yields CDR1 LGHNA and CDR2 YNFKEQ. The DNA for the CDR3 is TGTGCCAGCAGCCAAGATTGGCAGGCCTATGGCTACACCTTC. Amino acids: CASSQDWQAYGYTF.

CDR3 amino acids: CASSEARTNTEAFF. CDR3 DNA: TGTGCCAGCAGTGAAGCCCGGACAAACACTGAAGCTTTCTTT. This chain joins TRBV6-1 and TRBJ1-1; TRBD1 might be the D (5 bases). The CDR3 totals 14 residues. Between the trimmed V and J ends, which lost 0 bases and 2 bases, there was a span of 7 bases. CDR1 and CDR2 from the germline V gene are MNHNS and SASEGT.

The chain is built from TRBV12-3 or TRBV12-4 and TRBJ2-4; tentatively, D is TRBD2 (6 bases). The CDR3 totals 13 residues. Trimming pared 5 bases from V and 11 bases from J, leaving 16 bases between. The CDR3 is CASSAGTGVVQYF. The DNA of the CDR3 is TGTGCCAGCAGTGCCGGGACTGGGGTCGTTCAGTACTTC.

CDR3 coding DNA: TGTGCCAGCAGCCCTGGAATTAACCCGAACACCGGGGAGCTGTTTTTT. Its protein product is CASSPGINPNTGELFF. The rearrangement uses TRBV7-3 and TRBJ2-2; D unresolved. Germline V gives CDR1 SGHTA, CDR2 FQGTGA. Trimming shortened V by 5 bases and J by 0 bases, and 13 bases separated the two germline ends. This CDR3 region has 16 residues. Full variable domain (outside the CDR3, taken from reference TRBV7-3 and TRBJ2-2): GAGVSQTPSNKVTEKGKYVELRCDPISGHTALYWYRQSLGQGPEFLIYFQGTGAADDSGLPNDRFFAVRPEGSVSTLKIQRTERGDSAVYLCASSPGINPNTGELFFGEGSRLTVL.

CDR3 loop: CASSLDSTNEKLFF. The CDR3 bases are TGCGCCAGCAGCTTGGACAGTACTAATGAAAAACTGTTTTTT. The genes are TRBV5-1 and TRBJ1-4; no reliable D call. The CDR3 covers 14 residues. Germline CDR1 reads SGHRS; CDR2 reads YFSETQ. Trimming took 0 bases from V and 2 from J, leaving 5 bases between them. Variable domain in full (rest from reference TRBV5-1 and TRBJ1-4): KAGVTQTPRYLIKTRGQQVTLSCSPISGHRSVSWYQQTPGQGLQFLFEYFSETQRNKGNFPGRFSGRQFSNSRSEMNVSTLELGDSALYLCASSLDSTNEKLFFGSGTQLSVL.

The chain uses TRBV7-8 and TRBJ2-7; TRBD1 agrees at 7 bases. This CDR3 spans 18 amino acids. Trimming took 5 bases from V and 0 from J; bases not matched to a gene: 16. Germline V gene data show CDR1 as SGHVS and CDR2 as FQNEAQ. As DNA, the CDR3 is TGTGCCAGCAGCAAAACCTCCTCCGGGACAGCTCTCTCCTACGAGCAGTACTTC. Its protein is CASSKTSSGTALSYEQYF.

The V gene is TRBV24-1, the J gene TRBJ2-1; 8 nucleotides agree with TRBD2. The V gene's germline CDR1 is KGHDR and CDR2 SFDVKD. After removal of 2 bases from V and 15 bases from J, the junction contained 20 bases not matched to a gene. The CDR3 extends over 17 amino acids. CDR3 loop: CATSDSERELRFNGRFF. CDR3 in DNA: TGTGCCACCAGTGATTCCGAGCGGGAGCTAAGGTTTAACGGGCGGTTCTTC.

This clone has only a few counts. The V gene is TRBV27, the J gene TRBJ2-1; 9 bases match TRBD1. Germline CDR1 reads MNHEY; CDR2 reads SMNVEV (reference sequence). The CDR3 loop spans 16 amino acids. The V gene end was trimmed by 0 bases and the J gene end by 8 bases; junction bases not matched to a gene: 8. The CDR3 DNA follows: TGTGCCAGCAGTTTATCCCGGACAGGGGCGGGCGATGAGCAGTTCTTC. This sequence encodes CASSLSRTGAGDEQFF.

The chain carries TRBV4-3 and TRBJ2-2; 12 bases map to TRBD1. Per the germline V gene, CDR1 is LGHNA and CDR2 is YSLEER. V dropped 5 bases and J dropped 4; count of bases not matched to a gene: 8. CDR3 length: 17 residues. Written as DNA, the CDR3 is TGCGCCAGCAGCTCGGGACAGGGGGCGTCGGTCACCGGGGAGCTGTTTTTT. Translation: CASSSGQGASVTGELFF.

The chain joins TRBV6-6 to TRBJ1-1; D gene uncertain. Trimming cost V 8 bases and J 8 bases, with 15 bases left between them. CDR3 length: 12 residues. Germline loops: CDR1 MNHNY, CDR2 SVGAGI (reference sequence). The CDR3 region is CASSALWVEAFF. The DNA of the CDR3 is TGTGCCAGCTCTGCACTGTGGGTAGAAGCTTTCTTT.

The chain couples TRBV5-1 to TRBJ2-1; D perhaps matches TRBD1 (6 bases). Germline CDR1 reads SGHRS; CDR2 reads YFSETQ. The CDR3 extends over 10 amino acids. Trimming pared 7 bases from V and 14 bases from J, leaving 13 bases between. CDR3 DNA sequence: TGCGCCAGCCTCGCAGGGGTGAAGTTCTTC. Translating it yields CASLAGVKFF.

The DNA for the CDR3 is TGTGCCAGCAGCTTGGCCGTGGGACAGGGGGCTTACGAGCAGTACTTC. It yields the protein CASSLAVGQGAYEQYF. The rearrangement joins TRBV5-6 to TRBJ2-7; 12 nucleotides match TRBD1. The germline gives CDR1 SGHDT, CDR2 YYEEEE. Trimming cost V 0 bases and J 4 bases; bases outside gene matches: 5. The CDR3 is made up of 16 amino acids.

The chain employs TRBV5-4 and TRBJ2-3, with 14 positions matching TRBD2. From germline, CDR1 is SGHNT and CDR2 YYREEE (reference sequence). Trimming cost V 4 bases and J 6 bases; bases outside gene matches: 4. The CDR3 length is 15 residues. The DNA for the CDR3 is TGTGCCAGCAGCCCGGGACTAGCGGGAGCGGATACGCAGTATTTT. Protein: CASSPGLAGADTQYF.